The subject of this entry is one T cell receptor beta chain. The data originate from a study of T cells after somatic rescue of genetic block. Germline V gene sequence: CDR1 SGHTA, CDR2 FQGNSA. The CDR3 sequence is 14 residues long. The germline V and J ends were trimmed by 1 base and 2 bases, with 9 bases remaining between them. Produced via immunoSEQ multiplex PCR; TCRdb's table is partial and in-frame only. The sample contains 55,000 to 70,000 clones, 80% to 95% of which appear only once. The rearrangement links TRBV7-2 to TRBJ2-7, with TRBD2 as a possible D gene (6 bases). What was sequenced was peripheral blood mononuclear cells (PBMCs). The origin of this receptor is a man aged 40-49 years. The CDR3 loop reads CASSLEASAYEQYF. CDR3 nucleotides: TGTGCCAGCAGCTTAGAGGCTAGCGCCTACGAGCAGTACTTC.